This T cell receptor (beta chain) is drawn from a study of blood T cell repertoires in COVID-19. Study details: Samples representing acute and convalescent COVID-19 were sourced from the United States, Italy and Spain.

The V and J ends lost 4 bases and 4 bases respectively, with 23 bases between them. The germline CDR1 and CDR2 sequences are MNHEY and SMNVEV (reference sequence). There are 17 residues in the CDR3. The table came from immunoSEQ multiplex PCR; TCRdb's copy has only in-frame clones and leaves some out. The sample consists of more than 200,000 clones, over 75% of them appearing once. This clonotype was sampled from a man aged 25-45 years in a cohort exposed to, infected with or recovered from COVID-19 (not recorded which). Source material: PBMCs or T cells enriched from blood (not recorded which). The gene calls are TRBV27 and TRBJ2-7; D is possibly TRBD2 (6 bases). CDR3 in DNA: TGTGCCAGCAGTTCCGGCACGGGTCCTAGCGATCGGTACGAGCAGTACTTC. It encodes CASSSGTGPSDRYEQYF.